This T cell receptor beta chain was profiled in a study of T cell responses to AZD1222 COVID-19 vaccine (dated by TCRdb to the early 2020s). Describing the broader study: AZD1222 recipients given second doses at about 4 weeks or at about 12 weeks were pooled, since spike-specific TCR depth and breadth were not found to differ between the two schedules. TCR sequencing was performed for 233 trial participants, of whom about 200 were given two doses of AZD1222 and some 26 were given two doses of MenACWY control vaccine. Trial participants were enrolled by age into 18-55, 56-69 and 70-plus year subgroups, with around 140, 26 and 57 TCR-sequenced participants respectively. What the research found in general, with its limitations: Conclusions about previously exposed vaccinees were limited because only six AZD1222 recipients were SARS-CoV-2 seropositive at baseline. Because no day 14 peak-response samples were available, repertoires were characterized only after the peak T cell response. After two AZD1222 doses, spike-specific TCR breadth and depth were significantly higher than at day 0 and than in MenACWY recipients. The 56-69-year group was small, and its depth increase did not reach significance, likely because of low power. Vaccine-associated CD4 TCRs spanned the whole spike protein, with dominant responses in regions 160-218 and 743-854. Most participants were white British and females outnumbered males, and the authors suggested that clonal diversity may have been underestimated. Reportedly, close to half of the unique spike-specific TCRs recognized epitopes lying outside the regions that are mutated in the B.1.351 and B.1.1.7 variants.

Concerning this clone itself: Its recognized antigen is unknown. The sample holds no much larger clone one base away, and base qualities are not on file.

The CDR3 regions of human TCRbeta chains were analyzed by immunosequencing. On the study's bioinformatics: TCRs in the repertoires were matched against a reference library of SARS-CoV-2-specific TCRs that had been generated with the MIRA antigen-specificity platform. Breadth was defined as the fraction of unique TCRs that were SARS-CoV-2-associated, and depth was defined as the fraction of total T cells that were SARS-CoV-2-associated. Using the MIRA data, each spike-specific TCR was assigned both to the spike region to which the TCR was reactive and to a CD4 or CD8 class. Log10-transformed breadth and depth values were compared by one-way ANOVA with Sidak's multiple comparisons tests. TCRdb holds this immuneACCESS table with in-frame rearrangements only. Some clones are missing; in checked studies, unresolved V genes explain under half, and the rest has no known cause. V and J calls and clone size are those listed in that table; D and trimming were worked out from the DNA. A total of around 120,000 clones appear in this sample, under 90% of them only once. The ten largest account for 7% to 9% of the sample.

The meaning of the sample's time point label: baseline before first vaccination. Vaccinee samples were obtained from the UK trials COV001 and COV002, which included a single-blind randomized controlled phase 2/3 trial of AZD1222 (ChAdOx1 nCoV-19) in healthy adults. Trial participant PBMC samples were collected at day 0 and day 28 after the second dose for TCRbeta chain sequencing. Sequencing used peripheral blood, obtained on day 0 of AZD1222 vaccination. This TCR came from an adult in good health.

The DNA sequence follows: TGTGCCAGCAGTCTGAGACTAGCGGGGGGAATCGGGGAGCTGTTTTTT. This encodes CASSLRLAGGIGELFF. Rearrangement joined TRBV3-1 (or the pseudogene TRBV3-2) to TRBJ2-2, with 13 bases in between that match TRBD2. In the germline V gene (reference sequence), CDR1 corresponds to LGHDT and CDR2 to YNNKEL. V ends up 6 bases short and J 7 bases short, with an unmatched junction base count of 8. From the cysteine through the phenylalanine, the CDR3 covers 16 amino acids. Of all the DNA, just the CDR3 is kept, 48 bases in frame from base 1.